These 24 T cell receptor beta chains share one sample of origin, sequenced in a study of cytomegalovirus exposure and HLA in healthy donors. PCR used 60 Vbeta primers and 13 Jbeta primers. This table comes from immunoSEQ multiplex PCR, and its TCRdb copy is limited to in-frame clones, with some not included. The sample lists some 60,000 clones, about 85% occurring once. The sample was PBMCs. The receptors originated from a female donor in good health and CMV-seronegative.

The J gene is TRBJ1-2, the V gene TRBV27, with a weak D call TRBD1 (5 bases). CDR1 is MNHEY, CDR2 SMNVEV, per germline (reference sequence). V was cut by 7 bases and J by 8 bases, with 20 bases left in between. The CDR3 totals 14 residues. The CDR3 protein is CASKPGTGVLGYTF. The CDR3 DNA follows: TGTGCCAGCAAGCCCGGGACGGGGGTTTTGGGCTACACCTTC.

The chain joins TRBV4-1 to TRBJ2-7, with 10 bases lining up with TRBD2. CDR3 length equals 15 residues. Per the germline V gene, CDR1 is MGHRA and CDR2 is YSYEKL. V lost 2 bases to trimming and J lost 3 bases; unmatched junction nucleotides: 4. CDR3 in DNA: TGCGCCAGCAGCCAACGTAGCGGGGGGAACTACGAGCAGTACTTC. Its protein product is CASSQRSGGNYEQYF.

The rearrangement links TRBV19 to TRBJ1-5; TRBD1 matches 8 bases. The CDR3 has 15 residues. CDR1 is LNHDA, CDR2 SQIVND, per germline (reference sequence). The V segment lost 7 bases and the J segment 1 base; nucleotides outside the gene matches: 6. The CDR3 protein is CASNSDRASNQPQHF. Written as DNA, the CDR3 is TGTGCCAGTAACTCGGACAGGGCCAGCAATCAGCCCCAGCATTTT.

The rearrangement links TRBV19 to TRBJ2-3; 7 bases fit TRBD2. The CDR3 length is 14 residues. The V gene's germline CDR1 is LNHDA and CDR2 SQIVND (reference sequence). The junction had 4 bases not matched to a gene; V was cut back by 4 bases and J by 3 bases. CDR3 sequence (DNA): TGTGCCAGTAGTAATATGGGGGGGACAGATACGCAGTATTTT. Protein: CASSNMGGTDTQYF.

In DNA, the CDR3 is TGTGCCAGCAGCCCGCGGACTGACCTCCGGGAGACCCAGTACTTC. As protein: CASSPRTDLRETQYF. The chain carries TRBV9 and TRBJ2-5, with D maybe TRBD2 (5 bases). The CDR3 covers 15 residues. Deletions cut 4 bases from V and 5 bases from J, with 18 bases between. Germline V gene data show CDR1 as SGDLS and CDR2 as YYNGEE.

Only one count was recorded for this clone. This chain uses TRBV7-9 with TRBJ2-1, with 8 nucleotides matching TRBD2. With V trimmed by 2 bases and J by 7 bases, 10 bases remained unmatched. Germline lookup yields CDR1 SEHNR and CDR2 FQNEAQ (reference sequence). The CDR3 loop spans 16 amino acids. The DNA of the CDR3 is TGTGCCAGCAGCTTACCAACCGGGACTAGATGGAATGAGCAGTTCTTC. It translates to CASSLPTGTRWNEQFF.

V and J are TRBV5-4 and TRBJ2-7; TRBD2 matches at 13 bases. Trimming at V came to 5 bases and at J to 7 bases, leaving 3 bases not matched to a gene. Germline loops: CDR1 SGHNT, CDR2 YYREEE (reference sequence). This CDR3 region has 13 residues. CDR3 in amino acids: CASRVLAGGEQYF. The CDR3 region has the DNA TGTGCCAGCAGAGTACTAGCGGGGGGGGAGCAGTACTTC.

The rearrangement joins TRBV7-2 to TRBJ2-7, with TRBD2 identical over 11 bases. Germline lookup yields CDR1 SGHTA and CDR2 FQGNSA. This CDR3 region has 16 residues. With V trimmed by 2 bases and J by 1 base, 4 bases remained unmatched. The CDR3, as DNA: TGTGCCAGCAGCTTAACGACTAGCGGGATGTCCTACGAGCAGTACTTC. Translated, it gives CASSLTTSGMSYEQYF. Based on the CDR3 plus reference TRBV7-2 and TRBJ2-7, the full variable domain is GAGVSQSPSNKVTEKGKDVELRCDPISGHTALYWYRQSLGQGLEFLIYFQGNSAPDKSGLPSDRFSAERTGGSVSTLTIQRTQQEDSAVYLCASSLTTSGMSYEQYFGPGTRLTVT.

The chain couples TRBV18 to TRBJ1-2; D ambiguous. Germline V gene data show CDR1 as KGHSH and CDR2 as LQKENI. V shed 5 bases and J shed 7 bases, with 17 bases lying between them. The CDR3 totals 14 residues. The CDR3 loop is CASSKLEFSSGYTF. CDR3 DNA: TGTGCCAGCTCAAAACTTGAGTTCTCGTCTGGCTACACCTTC. Based on the CDR3 plus reference TRBV18 and TRBJ1-2, the full variable domain is NAGVMQNPRHLVRRRGQEARLRCSPMKGHSHVYWYRQLPEEGLKFMVYLQKENIIDESGMPKERFSAEFPKEGPSILRIQQVVRGDSAAYFCASSKLEFSSGYTFGSGTRLTVV.

This sequence joins TRBV4-2 and TRBJ1-2; D gene uncertain. CDR1 is LGHNA and CDR2 is YNFKEQ in the germline V gene. V was cut by 2 bases and J by 5 bases, with 18 bases left in between. The CDR3 is made up of 16 amino acids. CDR3 sequence reads: CASSQQIDLPGYGYTF. In DNA form, the CDR3 reads TGTGCCAGCAGCCAACAAATCGACTTACCCGGTTATGGCTACACCTTC.

A remark on this clone: The same CDR3 also results from other DNA sequences found in this sample. This chain joins TRBV4-2 and TRBJ2-7, with 13 bases aligning to TRBD2. Germline CDR1 LGHNA, CDR2 YNFKEQ. V lost 3 bases to trimming and J lost 1 base; unmatched junction nucleotides: 0. The length of the CDR3 is 15 residues. The CDR3 is CASSQGLAGSYEQYF. In nucleotides, the CDR3 is TGTGCCAGCAGCCAGGGACTAGCGGGGTCCTACGAGCAGTACTTC.

The chain employs TRBV2 and TRBJ2-7; the D gene is possibly TRBD2 (5 bases). The ends were cut back, 8 bases at V and 2 bases at J, with 10 bases in the middle. The CDR3 runs to 12 residues. Germline V lookup: CDR1 SNHLY, CDR2 FYNNEI. CDR3 sequence reads: CASGGSAYEQYF. The CDR3 coding sequence is TGTGCCAGCGGAGGATCGGCCTACGAGCAGTACTTC.

The J gene is TRBJ1-1, the V gene TRBV7-9, with unresolved D. The CDR3 totals 11 residues. Per germline, CDR1 SEHNR and CDR2 FQNEAQ (reference sequence). V gave up 5 bases and J gave up 1 base, with 2 bases separating them. The DNA for the CDR3 is TGTGCCAGCAGCCAGAACACTGAAGCTTTCTTT. Its protein product is CASSQNTEAFF.

In the case of this clone: One junction end does not reproduce the germline sequence, and a read error may be involved. The chain uses TRBV7-9 and TRBJ1-1; perhaps TRBD1 as D (6 bases). The CDR3 loop spans 16 amino acids. In germline, CDR1 is SEHNR, CDR2 FQNEAQ (reference sequence). The CDR3 here is CSSIPPGGLGNTEAFF. CDR3 nucleotides: TGTTCCAGCATCCCTCCGGGGGGGCTTGGGAACACTGAAGCTTTCTTT.

The gene calls are TRBV28 and TRBJ2-7, with D hard to call. Germline CDR1 and CDR2: MDHEN and SYDVKM. V was clipped by 3 bases and J by 6 bases, with 6 bases between them. The CDR3 runs 11 residues. The CDR3 sequence: CASSFEIEQYF. As DNA, the CDR3 is TGTGCCAGCAGTTTTGAGATCGAGCAGTACTTC.

The chain joins TRBV6-5 to TRBJ2-3; TRBD2 agrees at 8 bases. V lost 2 bases to trimming and J lost 0 bases; unmatched junction nucleotides: 4. This CDR3 has 16 amino acids. CDR1 MNHEY and CDR2 SVGAGI come from the germline V gene. CDR3 sequence reads: CASSYAGGGSTDTQYF. The CDR3 DNA sequence: TGTGCCAGCAGTTACGCAGGCGGGGGGAGCACAGATACGCAGTATTTT.

Of note for this clone: A read error may account for a junction end that differs from germline. This sequence joins TRBV7-7 and TRBJ2-5; 7 nucleotides match TRBD1. The J call may be wrong; the DNA end is better matched by TRBJ2-7. The length of the CDR3 is 17 residues. Germline V lookup: CDR1 SSHAT, CDR2 FNYEAQ (reference sequence). Here the CDR3 reads CASSLIRGKGAYYEQYF. The CDR3, as DNA: TGTGCTAGCAGCTTAATCAGGGGCAAGGGGGCATATTACGAGCAGTACTTC.

The chain recombines TRBV5-1 with TRBJ2-3; 11 positions agree with TRBD1. Germline assignment: CDR1 SGHRS and CDR2 YFSETQ. The CDR3 is made up of 16 amino acids. V was clipped by 0 bases and J by 11 bases; unmatched bases: 11. The DNA for the CDR3 is TGCGCCAGCAGCTTGGAGTGGGACAGGGGGACCGGTGGGCAGTATTTT. This encodes CASSLEWDRGTGGQYF.

This chain uses TRBV11-1 with TRBJ2-7; unclear D gene. Germline CDR1 reads SGHAT; CDR2 reads FQDESV (reference sequence). V was cut by 7 bases and J by 5 bases, with 9 bases left in between. CDR3 length: 11 residues. The CDR3: CASTPENEQYF. CDR3 coding DNA: TGTGCCAGCACACCCGAGAACGAGCAGTACTTC.

The chain has TRBV12-5 and TRBJ1-1, with a weak D call TRBD1 (5 bases). From germline, CDR1 is LGHNT and CDR2 FRNRAP. V lost 0 bases and J 14 bases, leaving 16 bases between the germline ends. This CDR3 contains 13 residues. The CDR3 bases are TGTGCTAGTGGTTTGGTAAATGGGGCGTTTACCTTCTTT. Amino acids: CASGLVNGAFTFF. Full variable domain (remainder filled in from reference TRBV12-5 and TRBJ1-1): DARVTQTPRHKVTEMGQEVTMRCQPILGHNTVFWYRQTMMQGLELLAYFRNRAPLDDSGMPKDRFSAEMPDATLATLKIQPSEPRDSAVYFCASGLVNGAFTFFGQGTRLTVV.

The chain couples TRBV7-9 to TRBJ1-1; 8 nucleotides match TRBD1. CDR3 size: 15 residues. Germline assignment: CDR1 SEHNR and CDR2 FQNEAQ (reference sequence). V lost 6 bases, J lost 3 bases, and 9 bases stayed unmatched. The CDR3 region is CASSRTGGGYTEAFF. CDR3 coding DNA: TGTGCCAGCAGTCGAACAGGGGGAGGTTACACTGAAGCTTTCTTT.

The chain couples TRBV18 to TRBJ2-4, with 10 bases identical to TRBD1. The CDR3 is 16 residues long. The germline V gene has CDR1 KGHSH and CDR2 LQKENI. V was pared by 3 bases and J by 2 bases, with 4 bases of the junction left unmatched. The CDR3 DNA sequence: TGTGCCAGCTCACCGCTGGACAGGGGGACCAAAAACATTCAGTACTTC. Protein: CASSPLDRGTKNIQYF.

The chain employs TRBV5-8 and TRBJ1-1, with D uncertain. Per germline, CDR1 SGHTS and CDR2 YDEGEE. CDR3 length equals 13 residues. Trimming stripped 2 bases from V and 3 bases from J, with 8 bases between. CDR3 in DNA: TGTGCCAGCAGCTTCTCCCGGGACACTGAAGCTTTCTTT. Its translation: CASSFSRDTEAFF.

The chain couples TRBV7-2 to TRBJ1-4; tentative D call: TRBD1 (5 bases). V lost 5 bases and J lost 0, with 10 bases in between. Looked up from germline, CDR1 is SGHTA and CDR2 is FQGNSA. CDR3 size: 15 residues. CDR3 nucleotides: TGTGCCAGCAGCCGAGACAGTTCAACTAATGAAAAACTGTTTTTT. This encodes CASSRDSSTNEKLFF. Combining the CDR3 with reference TRBV7-2 and TRBJ1-4 gives the whole variable domain GAGVSQSPSNKVTEKGKDVELRCDPISGHTALYWYRQSLGQGLEFLIYFQGNSAPDKSGLPSDRFSAERTGGSVSTLTIQRTQQEDSAVYLCASSRDSSTNEKLFFGSGTQLSVL.